This T cell receptor beta chain was profiled in a study of vaccination and CD4 T cells after COVID-19. For the study at large: Median draw time for post-COVID samples was 101 days post-diagnosis (range 35 to 161).

Cultured CD4+ T cell DNA was sequenced using the Oncomine TCR Beta short-read assay. MiXCR, run by TCRdb on the PCR reads, gives a single entry per CDR3 protein. Of roughly 6,600 distinct CDR3 sequences in the sample, approximately 20% were seen once. Sample share makes this clonotype medium-sized. Its antigen is undetermined. Documented treatment: roughly 10-day PBMC culture with coronavirus spike peptide pools or control peptides (ViraFEST assay). Alongside approximately 10 IU/ml IL-2 and 9 to 10 ug/ml peptide pools, PBMCs were cultured at a few million per well. This sequence originates from a human donor who had recovered from COVID-19. This material consisted of CD4+ T cells from blood, cultured in vitro, taken after SARS-CoV-2 vaccination.

The CDR3 is CASSLVGGIDEQYF. The CDR3 DNA follows: TGTGCCAGCAGCTTAGTGGGCGGAATCGACGAGCAGTACTTC. V is TRBV7-2 and J is TRBJ2-7; D gene unclear. Per the germline V gene, CDR1 is SGHTA and CDR2 is FQGNSA. This CDR3 region has 14 residues. Trimming took off 1 base at V and 5 bases at J, with 12 bases between the two ends.